This TCR beta chain was sequenced during a study of blood T cell repertoires in COVID-19. As processed by the authors: Estimation of nucleated cell counts was performed using reference gene primer amplification. Some clones are missing from TCRdb's copy, which holds only in-frame ones; the method was immunoSEQ multiplex PCR. The DNA was the basis for D and trimming; V, J and clone size are from that table. This table has 200,000 to 250,000 clones, about 79% appearing once. The CDR3 totals 13 residues. The germline CDR1 and CDR2 sequences are LNHNV and YYDKDF (reference sequence). With 5 bases removed from V and 4 bases from J, the gap between germline ends came to 11 bases.

The origin of this receptor is a middle-aged man with active or convalescent COVID-19. Sequencing input: peripheral blood. The chain combines TRBV15 with TRBJ1-1, with D possibly being TRBD1 (5 bases). CDR3 loop: CATSDWGGTEAFF. CDR3 coding DNA: TGTGCCACCAGCGACTGGGGGGGCACTGAAGCTTTCTTT.